One and the same sample provided the 5 T cell receptor beta chains below, sequenced in a study of T cells in localized non-small cell lung cancer. This table comes from immunoSEQ multiplex PCR, and its TCRdb copy is limited to in-frame clones, with some not included. The table shows 4,500 to 5,000 clones, with over 25% occurring only once. The material sequenced was lung tumor tissue, taken before any cancer treatment. These receptors were collected from a man between 35 and 75 years old with stage III squamous cell lung carcinoma.

The chain links TRBV10-2 to TRBJ1-1, with D possibly TRBD1 on 5 matching bases. The CDR3 has 15 residues. Germline CDR1 and CDR2: WSHSY and SAAADI. V lost 7 bases to trimming and J lost 0 bases, with 15 bases between them. The CDR3 loop reads CASNLGGSMNTEAFF. The CDR3 coding sequence is TGCGCCAGCAATTTGGGGGGGTCCATGAACACTGAAGCTTTCTTT.

By proportion, this clone is medium-sized. This chain connects TRBV30 to TRBJ2-7; TRBD2 is a possible D gene (6 bases). This CDR3 has 14 amino acids. Trimming left V 3 bases short and J 6 bases short, with 18 bases between. From germline, CDR1 is GTSNPN and CDR2 SVGIG (reference sequence). CDR3 bases: TGTGCCTGGAGAGTACGCGGGGCTGCTCCCGAGCAGTACTTC. Amino acid sequence: CAWRVRGAAPEQYF. Based on the CDR3 plus reference TRBV30 and TRBJ2-7, the full variable domain is SQTIHQWPATLVQPVGSPLSLECTVEGTSNPNLYWYRQAAGRGLQLLFYSVGIGQISSEVPQNLSASRPQDRQFILSSKKLLLSDSGFYLCAWRVRGAAPEQYFGPGTRLTVT.

This clone appeared a few times. The V call is TRBV11-3, the J call TRBJ2-7; 9 bases are shared with TRBD1. Unmatched junction bases numbered 8, after V lost 3 bases and J lost 5 bases. Germline CDR1 is SGHNT and CDR2 is YENEEA. The CDR3 is 15 residues long. The CDR3 nucleotides are TGTGCCAGCAGCTTGGGAGGGACAGGGCCGCACGAGCAGTACTTC. Amino acid sequence: CASSLGGTGPHEQYF.

The chain is built from TRBV25-1 and TRBJ2-5, with TRBD1 as a possible D gene (7 bases). Trimming pared 6 bases from V and 4 bases from J, leaving 12 bases between. CDR3 size: 13 residues. CDR1 and CDR2 (germline): MGHDK, SYGVNS. DNA of the CDR3: TGTGCCAGCAGCAGACAGGGAGGAGAGACCCAGTACTTC. Translating it yields CASSRQGGETQYF.

V gene TRBV6-8 combines with J gene TRBJ1-2, with 11 bases fitting TRBD1. V lost 2 bases and J lost 5; bases outside the gene matches: 10. This CDR3 is 17 amino acids long. Germline CDR1 MNHGY, CDR2 SAAAGT. The CDR3 DNA reads TGTGCCAGCAGTTACCGGGACAGGGGGAGAGAAAGATATGGCTACACCTTC. Translated, it gives CASSYRDRGRERYGYTF.